This passage covers 29 T cell receptor beta chains from one sample sequenced in a study of radiotherapy plus CTLA-4 blockade in lung cancer. Measured with immunoSEQ multiplex PCR; TCRdb has only the in-frame clones, and not every one. The table has around 80,000 clones, over 80% seen once. The sample consisted of peripheral blood, taken from a patient treated with radiotherapy plus ipilimumab. These receptors came from a human donor with non-small cell lung cancer who had stable disease on radiotherapy plus ipilimumab.

The chain uses TRBV6-5 and TRBJ2-1; 10 nucleotides line up with TRBD2. The ends lost 1 base at V and 5 bases at J; junction bases unmatched: 2. The CDR3 contains 15 residues. Germline values: CDR1 MNHEY, CDR2 SVGAGI. This CDR3 is CASSYWTSGNNEQFF. The CDR3 nucleotides are TGTGCCAGCAGTTACTGGACTAGCGGCAACAATGAGCAGTTCTTC.

The V call is TRBV2, the J call TRBJ1-5, with D uncertain. Germline V gene sequence: CDR1 SNHLY, CDR2 FYNNEI. V was clipped by 8 bases and J by 7 bases, with 12 bases between them. The CDR3 covers 12 residues. Here the CDR3 DNA reads TGTGCCAGCCATGACGGAGCCCAGCCCCAGCATTTT. Amino acid sequence: CASHDGAQPQHF.

Notes on this clone: The same CDR3 is also encoded by other DNA sequences in this sample. The J gene is TRBJ1-5, the V gene TRBV28; D uncertain. This CDR3 has 12 amino acids. Per the germline V gene, CDR1 is MDHEN and CDR2 is SYDVKM. The V gene lost 5 bases and the J gene lost 4 bases, with 6 bases spanning the gap. The CDR3 DNA sequence: TGTGCCAGCAGTCTATATAATCAGCCCCAGCATTTT. It encodes CASSLYNQPQHF.

The gene calls are TRBV7-2 and TRBJ1-6, with D hard to call. Germline V gene lookup returns CDR1 SGHTA and CDR2 FQGNSA. V lost 2 bases to trimming and J lost 7 bases, with 6 bases between them. The CDR3 has 13 amino acids. The CDR3 bases are TGTGCCAGCAGCTTATATATGAATTCACCCCTCCACTTT. The encoded protein is CASSLYMNSPLHF.

V usage is TRBV5-5 and J usage is TRBJ2-3, with TRBD1 identical over 8 bases. The V gene end was trimmed by 1 base and the J gene end by 3 bases; junction bases not matched to a gene: 4. The CDR3 is 15 amino acids. Germline assignment: CDR1 SGHKS and CDR2 YYEKEE (reference sequence). DNA for the CDR3: TGTGCCAGCAGCTTGCTCAGGGGGCGTACAGATACGCAGTATTTT. Translation: CASSLLRGRTDTQYF.

This sequence joins TRBV18 and TRBJ2-1; 7 bases are a match to TRBD1. The CDR3 is 15 amino acids. Germline V lookup: CDR1 KGHSH, CDR2 LQKENI. Trimming at V came to 3 bases and at J to 4 bases, leaving 6 bases not matched to a gene. Here the CDR3 reads CASSPSGTEYNEQFF. The CDR3 coding sequence is TGTGCCAGCTCACCTTCCGGGACAGAATACAATGAGCAGTTCTTC.

The chain recombines TRBV15 with TRBJ2-3; unclear D gene. V was shortened by 3 bases and J by 3 bases, with 13 bases between the two germline ends. Germline assignment: CDR1 LNHNV and CDR2 YYDKDF (reference sequence). There are 15 residues in the CDR3. The CDR3, as DNA: TGTGCCACCAGCAGTGACCGGGTCTGGACAGATACGCAGTATTTT. It yields the protein CATSSDRVWTDTQYF.

This chain links TRBV19 with TRBJ1-2, with 9 bases identical to TRBD1. The CDR3 runs to 13 residues. Germline-derived CDR1 and CDR2 are LNHDA and SQIVND (reference sequence). V was clipped by 5 bases and J by 11 bases; unmatched bases: 9. CDR3 protein: CASSGRDRDLYTF. As DNA, the CDR3 is TGTGCCAGTAGTGGACGGGACAGGGATCTTTACACCTTC.

The chain carries TRBV7-9 and TRBJ1-6; 8 bases map to TRBD1. This CDR3 has 17 amino acids. Germline V gene lookup returns CDR1 SEHNR and CDR2 FQNEAQ (reference sequence). V lost 6 bases and J lost 3; bases outside the gene matches: 10. The DNA for the CDR3 is TGTGCCAGCAGTTCTTCCGGGACAGGATTCTATAATTCACCCCTCCACTTT. As protein: CASSSSGTGFYNSPLHF.

This sequence joins TRBV5-4 and TRBJ2-2, with 7 positions matching TRBD1. Trimming cost V 0 bases and J 7 bases; bases outside gene matches: 6. The length of the CDR3 is 15 residues. The germline CDR1 and CDR2 sequences are SGHNT and YYREEE (reference sequence). CDR3 loop: CASSLEDRRIGELFF. CDR3 sequence (DNA): TGTGCCAGCAGCTTGGAGGACAGGCGAATCGGGGAGCTGTTTTTT.

This chain connects TRBV4-2 to TRBJ2-3; TRBD2 is a possible D gene (6 bases). The germline CDR1 and CDR2 sequences are LGHNA and YNFKEQ. The V end lost 0 bases, the J end lost 2 bases, and 15 bases lay between the germline ends. The CDR3 sequence is 17 residues long. The CDR3 nucleotides read TGTGCCAGCAGCCAAGACCTATCGGGGGTAACCACAGATACGCAGTATTTT. This codes for CASSQDLSGVTTDTQYF.

This chain connects TRBV5-6 to TRBJ2-2; 8 bases align to TRBD2. The CDR3 is 16 residues long. Germline CDR1 and CDR2: SGHDT and YYEEEE. Trimming removed 3 bases from V and 5 bases from J; junction bases left unmatched: 9. CDR3 DNA sequence: TGTGCCAGCAGCTACAGCGGGGGCGCGAGGACCGGGGAGCTGTTTTTT. This translates into CASSYSGGARTGELFF.

J is TRBJ2-1 and V is TRBV9; 9 bases align to TRBD2. CDR1 and CDR2 from the germline V gene are SGDLS and YYNGEE. The V segment lost 3 bases and the J segment 4 bases; nucleotides outside the gene matches: 8. The CDR3 spans 16 residues. The CDR3 here is CASSGIAGAPYNEQFF. The CDR3, as DNA: TGTGCCAGCAGCGGGATAGCGGGGGCCCCTTACAATGAGCAGTTCTTC.

The gene calls are TRBV6-1 and TRBJ1-2, with a weak D call TRBD1 (5 bases). The CDR3 contains 14 residues. The V and J ends lost 1 base and 3 bases respectively, with 9 bases between them. Germline CDR1 is MNHNS and CDR2 is SASEGT. DNA for the CDR3: TGTGCCAGCAGTGAAGTAGGGACCGACTATGGCTACACCTTC. It yields the protein CASSEVGTDYGYTF.

This sequence joins TRBV9 and TRBJ1-4; TRBD1 matches at 8 bases. CDR1 and CDR2 (germline): SGDLS, YYNGEE. This CDR3 contains 16 residues. V gave up 0 bases and J gave up 8 bases; unmatched junction bases: 9. The CDR3 protein is CASSVGDRKTSEKLFF. The CDR3 nucleotides are TGTGCCAGCAGCGTAGGGGACAGGAAAACATCCGAAAAACTGTTTTTT.

J is TRBJ2-2 and V is TRBV9; TRBD1 matches at 9 bases. V was pared by 4 bases and J by 5 bases, with 6 bases of the junction left unmatched. Germline CDR1 and CDR2: SGDLS and YYNGEE. The CDR3 covers 15 residues. CDR3 in DNA: TGTGCCAGCAGCCGGGACAGGGATCGAACCGGGGAGCTGTTTTTT. Translated: CASSRDRDRTGELFF.

This chain connects TRBV6-1 to TRBJ2-7, with D tentatively TRBD1 (7 bases). Looked up from germline, CDR1 is MNHNS and CDR2 is SASEGT. Trimming stripped 3 bases from V and 5 bases from J, with 20 bases between. The CDR3 has 16 residues. For the CDR3, the DNA is TGTGCCAGCAGTGACAGGCGCCCAGGGGGAGGCCACGAGCAGTACTTC. Translation gives CASSDRRPGGGHEQYF.

DNA for the CDR3: TGTGCCAGCAGCTTGGAAGGCGATCGAGGGGAAAAACTGTTTTTT. This codes for CASSLEGDRGEKLFF. The V gene is TRBV5-6, the J gene TRBJ1-4, with D uncertain. Trimming took 0 bases from V and 8 from J, leaving 14 bases between them. There are 15 residues in the CDR3. Per germline, CDR1 SGHDT and CDR2 YYEEEE.

This sequence joins TRBV6-1 and TRBJ2-7; 8 bases fit TRBD2. This CDR3 is built from 15 residues. Germline V gives CDR1 MNHNS, CDR2 SASEGT. With V trimmed by 7 bases and J by 3 bases, 11 bases remained unmatched. This CDR3 is CASTPPPSGGYEQYF. In nucleotides, the CDR3 is TGTGCCAGCACCCCTCCCCCCAGCGGGGGCTACGAGCAGTACTTC.

This clone appeared once. The chain couples TRBV5-4 to TRBJ1-5; D is possibly TRBD1 (6 bases). Germline CDR1 and CDR2: SGHNT and YYREEE (reference sequence). The ends were cut back, 7 bases at V and 7 bases at J, with 27 bases in the middle. CDR3 size: 17 residues. The CDR3 nucleotides read TGTGCCAGCCGACCCTGTGCGGGCAGGGGCCCAAGACAGCCCCAGCATTTT. Encoded protein: CASRPCAGRGPRQPQHF.

The CDR3 DNA follows: TGTGCCAGCAGCGTAGGGGTAGGAACACGATCCTACAATGAGCAGTTCTTC. It encodes CASSVGVGTRSYNEQFF. This chain connects TRBV9 to TRBJ2-1; no reliable D call. CDR3 size: 17 residues. Trimming stripped 0 bases from V and 1 base from J, with 14 bases between. Germline V CDR1 and CDR2: SGDLS, YYNGEE. Drawing the rest from reference TRBV9 and TRBJ2-1, the complete variable domain is DSGVTQTPKHLITATGQRVTLRCSPRSGDLSVYWYQQSLDQGLQFLIQYYNGEERAKGNILERFSAQQFPDLHSELNLSSLELGDSALYFCASSVGVGTRSYNEQFFGPGTRLTVL.

The chain recombines TRBV7-9 with TRBJ2-2, with D perhaps TRBD2 (6 bases). Deletions cut 2 bases from V and 5 bases from J, with 15 bases between. Per germline, CDR1 SEHNR and CDR2 FQNEAQ (reference sequence). There are 16 residues in the CDR3. CDR3 region: CASSLFRAGGTGELFF. CDR3 in DNA: TGTGCCAGCAGCTTATTCCGGGCTGGGGGGACCGGGGAGCTGTTTTTT.

This clone was seen only a few times. Here the CDR3 reads CASSDRGADTQYF. In DNA form, the CDR3 reads TGCGCCAGCAGTGACCGGGGGGCAGATACGCAGTATTTT. This chain joins TRBV10-1 and TRBJ2-3; TRBD2 matches 7 bases. CDR1 is WNHNN and CDR2 is SYGVQD in the germline V gene (reference sequence). The CDR3 consists of 13 residues. The V and J ends lost 3 bases and 4 bases, in that order; junction bases with no gene match: 1.

The chain carries TRBV5-1 and TRBJ1-1; TRBD1 matches 7 bases. The CDR3 runs 16 residues. Germline CDR1 and CDR2: SGHRS and YFSETQ. V dropped 0 bases and J dropped 0; count of bases not matched to a gene: 5. CDR3 amino acids: CASSLGLGQMNTEAFF. CDR3 nucleotides: TGCGCCAGCAGCTTGGGGCTGGGACAGATGAACACTGAAGCTTTCTTT. Combining the CDR3 with reference TRBV5-1 and TRBJ1-1 gives the whole variable domain KAGVTQTPRYLIKTRGQQVTLSCSPISGHRSVSWYQQTPGQGLQFLFEYFSETQRNKGNFPGRFSGRQFSNSRSEMNVSTLELGDSALYLCASSLGLGQMNTEAFFGQGTRLTVV.

V and J are TRBV30 and TRBJ2-7, with 7 bases matching TRBD2. This CDR3 is built from 12 residues. Trimming at V came to 5 bases and at J to 3 bases, leaving 4 bases not matched to a gene. Germline CDR1 reads GTSNPN; CDR2 reads SVGIG (reference sequence). The DNA for the CDR3 is TGTGCCTGGGGGACGGGGGGCTACGAGCAGTACTTC. Translated: CAWGTGGYEQYF. The variable domain in full, with the rest retrieved from reference TRBV30 and TRBJ2-7, is SQTIHQWPATLVQPVGSPLSLECTVEGTSNPNLYWYRQAAGRGLQLLFYSVGIGQISSEVPQNLSASRPQDRQFILSSKKLLLSDSGFYLCAWGTGGYEQYFGPGTRLTVT.

The rearrangement uses TRBV5-1 and TRBJ2-5; D call uncertain. The J call may be wrong; the DNA end is better matched by TRBJ2-7. Germline assignment: CDR1 SGHRS and CDR2 YFSETQ. The CDR3 is made up of 13 amino acids. CDR3 nucleotide sequence: TGCGCCAGCAGCTTGAGGAACTCCTACGAGCAGTACTTC. Protein sequence: CASSLRNSYEQYF.

The genes are TRBV18 and TRBJ1-1; D is perhaps TRBD1 (5 bases). There are 16 residues in the CDR3. CDR1 and CDR2 from the germline V gene are KGHSH and LQKENI. Trimming removed 1 base from V and 1 base from J, with 13 bases in between. CDR3 amino acids: CASSPREGGTNTEAFF. CDR3 coding DNA: TGTGCCAGCTCACCACGAGAGGGAGGGACGAACACTGAAGCTTTCTTT.

This clone was observed a few times. The CDR3, as DNA: TGTGCCAGCAGTTTGCCCAAACTAGTCGGGGAGCTGTTTTTT. It specifies CASSLPKLVGELFF. The rearrangement uses TRBV28 and TRBJ2-2; TRBD2 is a possible D gene (5 bases). CDR3 length: 14 residues. The germline CDR1 and CDR2 sequences are MDHEN and SYDVKM. V lost 3 bases to trimming and J lost 7 bases, with 12 bases between them.

The CDR3 reads CASSSYRGQDTEAFF. CDR3 nucleotides: TGTGCCAGCAGCAGTTACAGGGGGCAGGACACTGAAGCTTTCTTT. The genes are TRBV9 and TRBJ1-1; 9 nucleotides align to TRBD1. CDR3 length: 15 residues. The germline V gene encodes CDR1 SGDLS and CDR2 YYNGEE. Trimming cost V 4 bases and J 3 bases; bases outside gene matches: 7. The complete variable domain, with remaining parts taken from reference TRBV9 and TRBJ1-1, reads DSGVTQTPKHLITATGQRVTLRCSPRSGDLSVYWYQQSLDQGLQFLIQYYNGEERAKGNILERFSAQQFPDLHSELNLSSLELGDSALYFCASSSYRGQDTEAFFGQGTRLTVV.